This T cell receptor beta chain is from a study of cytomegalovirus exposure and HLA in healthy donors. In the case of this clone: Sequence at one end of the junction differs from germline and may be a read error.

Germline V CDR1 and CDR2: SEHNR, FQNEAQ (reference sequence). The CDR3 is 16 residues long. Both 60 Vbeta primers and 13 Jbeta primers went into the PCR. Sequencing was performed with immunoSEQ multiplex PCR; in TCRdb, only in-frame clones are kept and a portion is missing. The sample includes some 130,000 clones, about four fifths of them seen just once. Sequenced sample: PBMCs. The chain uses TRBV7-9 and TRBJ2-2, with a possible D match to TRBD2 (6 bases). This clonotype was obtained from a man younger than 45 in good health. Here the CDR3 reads CATSGGGVPNTGELFF. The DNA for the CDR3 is TGTGCCACCAGCGGTGGAGGGGTCCCGAACACCGGGGAGCTGTTTTTT.